This TCR beta chain was retrieved from a study of PD-1 blockade in classical Hodgkin lymphoma. The repertoire was sequenced with immunoSEQ multiplex PCR; TCRdb's copy has only in-frame clones and lacks some. Found here are 80,000 to 100,000 clones, roughly 81% of them singletons; the top ten hold less than 20%. CDR3 length: 14 amino acids. The V end was cut by 3 bases, the J end by 0 bases, with 10 bases between. Per the germline V gene, CDR1 is SGHDT and CDR2 is YYEEEE. There was relapse after autologous stem cell transplantation in every patient, and there was variation in brentuximab vedotin exposure. Overall study results and limits: Patients starting nivolumab less than 1 year after ASCT had lower diversity and were excluded from later analyses. Reasons behind the repertoire differences stay unclear, perhaps disease activity or earlier therapy.

The count of this clone is one. Its antigen is unidentified. The sample was peripheral blood mononuclear cells (PBMCs), taken before the second cycle of nivolumab. V and J are TRBV5-6 and TRBJ2-7; weak D call: TRBD2 (5 bases). The TCR originated in a human donor with classical Hodgkin lymphoma. The CDR3 protein is CASSSVGSSYEQYF. The CDR3 coding sequence is TGTGCCAGCAGCTCGGTGGGGAGCTCCTACGAGCAGTACTTC.